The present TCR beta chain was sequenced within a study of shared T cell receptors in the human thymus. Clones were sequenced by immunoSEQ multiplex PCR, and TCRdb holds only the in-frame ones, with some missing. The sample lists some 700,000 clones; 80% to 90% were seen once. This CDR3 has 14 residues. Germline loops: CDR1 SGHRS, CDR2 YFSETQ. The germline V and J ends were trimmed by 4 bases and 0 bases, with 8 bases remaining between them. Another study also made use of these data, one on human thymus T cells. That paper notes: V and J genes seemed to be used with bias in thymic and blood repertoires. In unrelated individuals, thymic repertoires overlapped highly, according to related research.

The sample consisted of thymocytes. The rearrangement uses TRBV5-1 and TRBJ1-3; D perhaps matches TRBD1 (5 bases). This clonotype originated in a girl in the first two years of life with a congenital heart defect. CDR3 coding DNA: TGCGCCAGCAGCCCGGACAACTCTGGAAACACCATATATTTT. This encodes CASSPDNSGNTIYF.